This T cell receptor (beta chain) was profiled in a study of cytomegalovirus exposure and HLA in healthy donors (dated by TCRdb to 2017 to 2019). A note on the overall study: An earlier analysis of more than 550 of the donors reported roughly 300 Gb of sequence data and 117 million unique TCR beta sequences obtained from 180 million or so T cells. All discovery cohort repertoires had been generated on a single sequencing platform. High-throughput TCR immunosequencing, statistical association of individual TCRs with disease status, and machine learning were combined to predict cytomegalovirus infection status. Rather than using new phenotypic data, the later analysis identified candidate immune exposures from TCR beta sequences and from how often those sequences occurred across donors. To study patterns of TCR occurrence, a later analysis re-analyzed previously published TCR beta repertoires from 500 to 850 donors and added high-resolution HLA genotyping. An earlier analysis of some 500 of the donors applied high-throughput TCR beta sequencing to assess whether each TCR beta V gene segment acted as functional or pseudogenic. The study used immunosequencing to profile the T cell repertoires of hundreds of subjects and linked those repertoires to cytomegalovirus serostatus. The number of donors typed differed by locus, with about 629-640 for A, B, C, DRB1 and DQB1, roughly 550 for DQA1, about 610 for DPA1, and about 450 for DPB1. The aim of the study was to test whether cataloging public T cell receptors could identify signatures of past pathogen exposure. Along with the roughly 700-subject first cohort, a separate validation cohort of 120 different subjects was used. Donor age, sex, ethnicity and CMV serostatus were compiled alongside the repertoire data. HLA typing covered class I and class II loci at four-digit resolution. A few DR-DQ haplotypes were handled as single units for association and clustering because linkage in the cohort was strong. Across 398 genotyped donors of the cohort, an average of approximately 200,000 unique TCR beta nucleotide sequences per donor were sequenced, and 15% to 20% of those sequences were non-productive. Genome-wide SNP genotypes for about 55% of the 666 donors were used in a later genetic analysis, which treated that subset as a discovery cohort. Of the roughly 400 genotyped donors, approximately 82% fell in the genetic ancestry cluster associated with self-reported Caucasian donors. An early release covering 500 to 750 HLA-typed donors comprised roughly 300 gigabases of sequencing data and around 80 million unique TCR sequences.

The method behind the library was the immunoSEQ multiplex PCR assay. For the multiplex PCR, a mixture combining 60 forward primers for TCR Vbeta segments and 13 reverse primers for TCR Jbeta segments was used. A multiplex PCR assay on genomic DNA amplified the CDR3 region of rearranged TCR beta genes. The Illumina HiSeq System was used to sequence the amplified TCR beta libraries as 87-base-pair reads. For the original study's pipeline: In a later analysis, tens of millions of unique TCR beta chains were counted across the 690 or so repertoires, and roughly 9.9 million of these chains were shared by at least two donors. A nearest-neighbor algorithm error-corrected the raw reads and collapsed the reads into unique sequences, merging closely related sequences to remove PCR and sequencing errors. V, D and J gene segments were assigned by aligning CDR3 sequences to IMGT reference sequences. For a sequence to be retained, a match of at least six nucleotides to both a V gene segment and a J gene segment was required. A rearrangement was called productive if the CDR3 had no stop codons and remained in frame with V and J, and every other rearrangement was called non-productive. Following IMGT convention, CDR3 was defined as the stretch from the second conserved V-encoded cysteine up to the conserved J-encoded phenylalanine. Sequences without an unambiguous match to a single V gene segment were excluded from the earlier analysis of a few hundred of the donors. In an earlier analysis of 587 of the donors, a V segment was called functional when productive rearrangements were above 56.7%, and segregating when the standard deviation between donors exceeded 5%. A statistical classification framework was built to diagnose cytomegalovirus status from the catalog of TCR beta chain sequences. In a later analysis, TCR nucleotide sequences were compared against IMGT/GENE-DB human TR gene sequences so that V and J genes could be assigned. The TCRdist pipeline was used in a later analysis to assign CDR3 sequences and most-parsimonious VDJ recombination scenarios. In a later analysis, every TCR beta chain was defined by the combination of its CDR3 amino acid sequence and its V-gene family, and reads without a unique V-gene family were dropped. In a later analysis, 450 to 600 highly shared, low-generation-probability nucleotide sequences were removed to address suspected cross-contamination and a sequencing artifact. In a later analysis, a clonal expansion index was calculated for each public chain from normalized within-repertoire ranks of inferred template counts. In a later analysis, generation probabilities were computed with a VDJ recombination model fitted to out-of-frame rearrangements, and the resulting probabilities were checked against IGoR. A later analysis scored TCR-TCR, TCR-HLA and TCR-CMV co-occurrence with hypergeometric tests, applying a repertoire-size bias correction to TCR pairs. To estimate false discovery rates, a later analysis permuted the HLA or CMV assignments 20 times. In a later analysis, co-occurring TCRs were grouped using DBSCAN, and TCRdist sequence similarity was added for clustering within HLA-allele-positive subsets. For co-occurrence clustering, repertoires with fewer than 30,000 or more than 120,000 public chains were excluded, along with a handful of repertoires with anomalous nucleotide sharing. Entries here come from immuneACCESS through TCRdb and include only in-frame sequences with V and J called. Some clones fail to appear in such tables; in the studies checked, an unresolved V gene covers under half of the shortfall, and the cause of the remainder is unknown. V and J calls plus clone size are reproduced from that table; the DNA served to infer D and trimming. This sample holds fewer than 80,000 clones; 65% to 80% were observed only once. About 2.3% of the sample is in the top ten clones.

CDR1 and CDR2, per the germline V gene, are LGHNA and YSLEER. V is reduced by 0 bases and J by 0 bases, leaving a spacing of 12 bases between them. The cysteine opens and the phenylalanine closes a CDR3 of 18 amino acids. Only CDR3 DNA is held: 54 bases, read in frame from base 1. In its sample, this clone was seen a few times. The specificity of this receptor is unknown. Base qualities were left out, and no much larger clone turns up one base away. General conclusions and limits of the study: In this cohort, only TCR beta chains were sequenced, and detectable features were limited by the absence of alpha or paired-chain data. Some IMGT-functional V segments, including TRBV6-2 and TRBV6-3, could not be told apart with the 87-base-pair reads, so those segments were excluded. Immune exposure information for the cohort was limited to CMV serostatus. Broadly in line with IMGT annotations, most TCR beta V segments showed up in productive rearrangements about 87% or about 30% of the time in an earlier analysis of 450 to 600 of the donors. The study gave a list of 150 to 200 TCR beta chains associated with cytomegalovirus. Most TCR sequences were seen in very few donors, while some public TCRs were found in many individuals. Several of the top co-occurrence clusters appeared to be linked to parvovirus B19, influenza, CMV and Epstein-Barr virus, according to a later analysis. A few of the identified cytomegalovirus-associated TCR beta chains were confirmed in vitro to be specific for cytomegalovirus antigens. Because HLA typing was unavailable for some donors at each locus, only the typed subset was used in association tests. At a false discovery rate of 0.05, a later analysis linked some 17,000 TCR beta sequences to specific HLA alleles. According to the authors, the approach could potentially be generalized to other disease states and immunological phenotypes. The presence/absence analyses assumed that sequencing depth was roughly uniform across donors, and that assumption may not be true. A cluster of highly shared sequence variants was judged likely to be a technical artifact of the sequencing pipeline. Linkage disequilibrium might explain the correlated functional status among segregating V segments, but an unknown experimental factor could not be ruled out. Because counts were too low, 15 to 20 rarely observed V segments, including chromosome 9 orphons, were left out of the earlier analysis of approximately 580 of the donors. In a later genetic analysis, fewer N-insertions in productive TCRs were reported among donors in an Asian-associated ancestry cluster than the approximately 670-donor mean. Strong co-occurrence of HLA alleles, especially DR and DQ, made assigning TCR associations to individual alleles difficult. A further reported finding was that TCR beta sequences accurately predicted the HLA-A and HLA-B alleles for most subjects in the first cohort. V-gene and J-gene trimming of TCR beta chains was associated with a missense DCLRE1C variant in a later genetic analysis, and the association was replicated in an independent cohort. A later analysis found that most CMV-associated TCR beta chains appeared HLA-restricted, with HLA associations seemingly driven largely by CMV exposure. In a later analysis, HLA-associated TCR beta chains were found to be more clonally expanded and to have lower generation probabilities than equally common non-associated chains. Cytomegalovirus status was reported to be diagnosed by the classifier with high specificity and sensitivity in both the original and validation cohorts. In a later analysis, the rate of TCR association differed among HLA loci, with DRB1 alleles having the most associated TCRs and HLA-C alleles having the fewest.

The cohort consisted of some 670 healthy bone marrow donors. Cohort members were all nominally healthy when sampled, although unrecorded immune exposures were likely present. The donor tested CMV seronegative, placing the donor among the 350 to 400 seronegative members of the cohort. Every donor gave a peripheral blood sample, and the peripheral blood mononuclear cells from that sample were used for TCR beta sequencing. Genomic DNA extraction from the blood cell samples was performed with the Qiagen DNeasy Blood Extraction Kit. The chain was built from TRBV4-3 and TRBJ2-6; the D segment could be TRBD2, given 5 matching bases. The sequenced sample consisted of PBMCs. This clonotype originated in a man aged 25 to 40 in good health and CMV-seronegative. The DNA is as follows: TGCGCCAGCAGCCAAGAACGGGGTGCGATCTCTGGGGCCAACGTCCTGACTTTC. Translated, it reads CASSQERGAISGANVLTF.